This T cell receptor (beta chain) emerged from a study of cytomegalovirus exposure and HLA in healthy donors. On this clone itself: The antigen is undetermined.

PCR was performed using 60 Vbeta and 13 Jbeta primers. The protocol was immunoSEQ multiplex PCR, while the TCRdb copy is restricted to in-frame clones and leaves out a portion. In the table there are over 85,000 clones, 76% of which are singletons. The study, taken as a whole, reports: Highly shared sequence variants in one cluster were likely a sequencing artifact. Further analysis was carried out later, and it showed several of the most significant clusters appearing linked to common viral pathogens. A later analysis linked a missense variant in DCLRE1C to the trimming of TCR beta V and J genes.

This receptor was obtained from a man aged 25 to 40 in good health and CMV-seropositive. Sequencing was performed on PBMCs.

The DNA of the CDR3 is TGTGCCAGCAGCACCGGGAACTACGAGCAGTACTTC. Its translation is CASSTGNYEQYF. The chain employs TRBV7-9 and TRBJ2-7; D may be TRBD2 (5 bases). CDR3 length: 12 amino acids. Germline V gene data show CDR1 as SEHNR and CDR2 as FQNEAQ (reference sequence). V was shortened by 5 bases and J by 3 bases, with 8 bases between the two germline ends.